The clone carrying this TCR beta chain was seen ten or more times. Through a sample-barcoded 5' primer and a J-beta primer mix, a second PCR was run for roughly 7 to 11 cycles. TCRdb reanalysed the 5' RACE reads using MiXCR and keeps one entry per CDR3 protein. Here the sample spans some 1,800,000 distinct CDR3 sequences, around 42% being singletons. The CDR3 runs to 15 residues. The germline V and J ends were trimmed by 1 base and 0 bases, with 7 bases remaining between them. The record originates from a study of blood T cells in healthy people across ages. Sequences were obtained from blood. The receptor's source is a human donor in good health. The chain joins TRBV12-3 or TRBV12-4 to TRBJ1-5, with no clear D. CDR3 nucleotides: TGTGCCAGCAGTTTAGGCAGATATAGCAATCAGCCCCAGCATTTT. It encodes CASSLGRYSNQPQHF.